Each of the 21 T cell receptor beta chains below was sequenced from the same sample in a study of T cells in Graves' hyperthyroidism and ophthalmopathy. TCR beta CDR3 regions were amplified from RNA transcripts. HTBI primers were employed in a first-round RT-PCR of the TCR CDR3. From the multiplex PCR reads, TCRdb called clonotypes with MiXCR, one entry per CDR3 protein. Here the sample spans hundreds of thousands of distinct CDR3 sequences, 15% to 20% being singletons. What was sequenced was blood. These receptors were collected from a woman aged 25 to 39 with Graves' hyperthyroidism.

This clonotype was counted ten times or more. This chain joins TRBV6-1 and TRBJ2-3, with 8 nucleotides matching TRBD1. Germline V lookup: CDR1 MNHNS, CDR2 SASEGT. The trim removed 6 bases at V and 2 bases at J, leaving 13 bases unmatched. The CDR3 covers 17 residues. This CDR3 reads CASRGISGGRFTDTQYF. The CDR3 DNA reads TGTGCCAGCAGGGGGATATCAGGGGGCCGGTTCACAGATACGCAGTATTTT.

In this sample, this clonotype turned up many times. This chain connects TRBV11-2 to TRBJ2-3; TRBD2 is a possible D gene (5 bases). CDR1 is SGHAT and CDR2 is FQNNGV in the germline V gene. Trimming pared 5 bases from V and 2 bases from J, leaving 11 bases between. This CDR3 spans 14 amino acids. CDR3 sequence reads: CASSPGYYTDTQYF. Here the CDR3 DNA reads TGTGCCAGCAGCCCGGGATATTACACAGATACGCAGTATTTT. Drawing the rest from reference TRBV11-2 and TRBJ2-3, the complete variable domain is EAGVAQSPRYKIIEKRQSVAFWCNPISGHATLYWYQQILGQGPKLLIQFQNNGVVDDSQLPKDRFSAERLKGVDSTLKIQPAKLEDSAVYLCASSPGYYTDTQYFGPGTRLTVL.

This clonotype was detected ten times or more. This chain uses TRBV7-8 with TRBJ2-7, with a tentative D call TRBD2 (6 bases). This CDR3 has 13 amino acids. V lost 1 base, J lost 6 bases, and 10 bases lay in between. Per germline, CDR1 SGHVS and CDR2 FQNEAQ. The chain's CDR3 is CASSLGGDSEQYF. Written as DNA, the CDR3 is TGTGCCAGCAGCTTAGGGGGGGATAGCGAGCAGTACTTC.

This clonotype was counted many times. The CDR3 region has the DNA TGTGCCAGCAGTTTAGGACCTCTCACTGAAGCTTTCTTT. It translates to CASSLGPLTEAFF. The V call is TRBV27, the J call TRBJ1-1; D unclear. This CDR3 region has 13 residues. The V end lost 2 bases, the J end lost 4 bases, and 8 bases lay between the germline ends. Germline V gene lookup returns CDR1 MNHEY and CDR2 SMNVEV (reference sequence).

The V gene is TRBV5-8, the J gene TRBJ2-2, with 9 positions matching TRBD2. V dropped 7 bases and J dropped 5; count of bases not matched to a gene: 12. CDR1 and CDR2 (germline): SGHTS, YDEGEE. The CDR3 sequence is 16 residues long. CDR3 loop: CASATSSGRLTGELFF. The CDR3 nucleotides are TGTGCCAGCGCCACTTCCAGCGGGAGGCTGACCGGGGAGCTGTTTTTT. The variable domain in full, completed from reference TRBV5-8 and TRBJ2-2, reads EAGVTQSPTHLIKTRGQQATLRCSPISGHTSVYWYQQALGLGLQFLLWYDEGEERNRGNFPPRFSGRQFPNYSSELNVNALELEDSALYLCASATSSGRLTGELFFGEGSRLTVL.

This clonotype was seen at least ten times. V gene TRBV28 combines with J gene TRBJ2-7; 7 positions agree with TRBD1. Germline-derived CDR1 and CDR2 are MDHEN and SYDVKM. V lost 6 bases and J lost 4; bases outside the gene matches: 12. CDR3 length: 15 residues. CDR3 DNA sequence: TGTGCCAGCAGATCAACAGGGGAATTGAGATACGAGCAGTACTTC. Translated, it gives CASRSTGELRYEQYF.

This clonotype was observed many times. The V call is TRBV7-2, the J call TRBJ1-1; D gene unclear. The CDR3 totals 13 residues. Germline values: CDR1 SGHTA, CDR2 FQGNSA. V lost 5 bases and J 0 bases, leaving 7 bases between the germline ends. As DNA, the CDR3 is TGTGCCAGCAGCAATCAACTGAACACTGAAGCTTTCTTT. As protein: CASSNQLNTEAFF.

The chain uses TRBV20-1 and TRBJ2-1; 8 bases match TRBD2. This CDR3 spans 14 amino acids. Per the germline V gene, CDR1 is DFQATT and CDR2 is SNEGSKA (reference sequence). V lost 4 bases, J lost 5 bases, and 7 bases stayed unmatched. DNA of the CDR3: TGCAGTGCTATTACCGGGAGGGTTGACAATGAGCAGTTCTTC. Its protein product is CSAITGRVDNEQFF.

CDR3 nucleotides: TGTGCCTGGAGTGTTAGTCTAGACACCATATATTTT. The encoded protein is CAWSVSLDTIYF. The gene calls are TRBV30 and TRBJ1-3; D ambiguous. CDR1 is GTSNPN and CDR2 is SVGIG in the germline V gene (reference sequence). The V and J ends lost 0 bases and 8 bases respectively, with 8 bases between them. CDR3 length: 12 amino acids.

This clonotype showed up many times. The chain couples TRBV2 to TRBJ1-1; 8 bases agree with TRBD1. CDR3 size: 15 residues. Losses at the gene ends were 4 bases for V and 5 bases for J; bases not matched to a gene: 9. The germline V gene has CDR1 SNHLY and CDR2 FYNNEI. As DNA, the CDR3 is TGTGCCAGCAGTGCCGGGTCAGGGGGCTGGACTGAAGCTTTCTTT. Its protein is CASSAGSGGWTEAFF.

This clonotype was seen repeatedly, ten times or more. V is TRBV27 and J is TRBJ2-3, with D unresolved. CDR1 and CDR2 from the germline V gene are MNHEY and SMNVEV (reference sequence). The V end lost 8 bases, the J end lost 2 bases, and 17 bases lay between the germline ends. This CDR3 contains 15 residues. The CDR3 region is CASCEFAYVTDTQYF. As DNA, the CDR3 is TGTGCCAGCTGCGAGTTTGCATACGTCACAGATACGCAGTATTTT.

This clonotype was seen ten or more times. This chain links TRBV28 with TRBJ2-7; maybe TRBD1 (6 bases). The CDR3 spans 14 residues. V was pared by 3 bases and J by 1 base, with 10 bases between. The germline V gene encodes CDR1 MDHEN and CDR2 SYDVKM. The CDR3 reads CASSFTGQSYEQYF. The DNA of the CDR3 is TGTGCCAGCAGTTTTACTGGACAGTCCTACGAGCAGTACTTC.

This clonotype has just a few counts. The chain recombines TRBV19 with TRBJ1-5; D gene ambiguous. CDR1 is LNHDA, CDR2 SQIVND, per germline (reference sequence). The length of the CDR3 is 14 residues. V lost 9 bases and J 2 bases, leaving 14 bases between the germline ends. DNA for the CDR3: TGTGCCAGCGCCCCAGGCGTAGGCAATCAGCCCCAGCATTTT. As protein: CASAPGVGNQPQHF.

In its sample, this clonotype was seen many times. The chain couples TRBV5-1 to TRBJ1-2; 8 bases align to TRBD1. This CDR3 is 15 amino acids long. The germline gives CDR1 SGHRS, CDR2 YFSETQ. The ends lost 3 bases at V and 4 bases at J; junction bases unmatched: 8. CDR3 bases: TGCGCCAGCAGCTCCACAGGGGGATTGGGCTATGGCTACACCTTC. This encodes CASSSTGGLGYGYTF.

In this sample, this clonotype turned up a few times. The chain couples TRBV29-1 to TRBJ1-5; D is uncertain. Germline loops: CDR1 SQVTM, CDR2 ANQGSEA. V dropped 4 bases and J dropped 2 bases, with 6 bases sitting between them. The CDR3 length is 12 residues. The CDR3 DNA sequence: TGCAGCGTTGTATCGGGCAATCAGCCCCAGCATTTT. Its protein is CSVVSGNQPQHF.

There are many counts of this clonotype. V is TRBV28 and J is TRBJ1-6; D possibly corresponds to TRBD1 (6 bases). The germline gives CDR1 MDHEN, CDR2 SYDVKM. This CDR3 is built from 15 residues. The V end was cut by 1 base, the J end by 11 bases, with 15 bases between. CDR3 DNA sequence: TGTGCCAGCAGTTTATCCCGGGACACCGCAACACCCCTCCACTTT. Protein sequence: CASSLSRDTATPLHF.

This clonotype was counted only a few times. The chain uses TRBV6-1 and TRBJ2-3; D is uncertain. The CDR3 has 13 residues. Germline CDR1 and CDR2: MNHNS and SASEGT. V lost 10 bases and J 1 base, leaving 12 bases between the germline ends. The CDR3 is CATRAWGTDTQYF. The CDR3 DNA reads TGTGCCACCAGAGCCTGGGGCACAGATACGCAGTATTTT.

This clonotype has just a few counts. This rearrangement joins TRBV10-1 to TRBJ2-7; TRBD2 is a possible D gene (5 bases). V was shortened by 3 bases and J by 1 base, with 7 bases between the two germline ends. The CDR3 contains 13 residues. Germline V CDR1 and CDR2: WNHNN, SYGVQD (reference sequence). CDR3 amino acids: CASSDGLSYEQYF. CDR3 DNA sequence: TGCGCCAGCAGTGATGGACTTTCCTACGAGCAGTACTTC.

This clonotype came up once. The DNA for the CDR3 is TGTGCCAGCAGTCGACTAGCGGGAGATCGGGGCGATACGCAGTATTTT. Translating it yields CASSRLAGDRGDTQYF. V gene TRBV7-2 combines with J gene TRBJ2-3, with TRBD2 identical over 12 bases. The CDR3 extends over 16 amino acids. The J segment lost 6 bases and the V segment lost 6 bases, leaving 10 bases of the junction unmatched. In germline, CDR1 is SGHTA, CDR2 FQGNSA.

The CDR3 here is CASGRLAGHETQYF. The CDR3 DNA follows: TGTGCTAGCGGACGACTAGCGGGACACGAGACCCAGTACTTC. The chain couples TRBV7-3 to TRBJ2-5, with 11 bases aligning to TRBD2. The germline V gene encodes CDR1 SGHTA and CDR2 FQGTGA. The CDR3 spans 14 residues.

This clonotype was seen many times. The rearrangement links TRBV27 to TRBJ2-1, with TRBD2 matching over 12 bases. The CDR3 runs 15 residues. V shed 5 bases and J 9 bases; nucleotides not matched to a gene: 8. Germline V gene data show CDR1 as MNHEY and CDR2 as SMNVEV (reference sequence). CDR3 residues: CASSALAGGPGEQFF. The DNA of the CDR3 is TGTGCCAGCAGTGCCCTAGCGGGAGGGCCAGGTGAGCAGTTCTTC.